One sample yielded the 26 T cell receptor beta chains listed below, sequenced in a study of cytomegalovirus exposure and HLA in healthy donors. PCR used 60 Vbeta primers and 13 Jbeta primers. Repertoires were generated with immunoSEQ multiplex PCR, while TCRdb's copy carries only in-frame clones and drops some. The data show around 150,000 clones, just under 90% seen once. The specimen was PBMCs. The receptors shown here come from a woman aged 25-40 years in good health and CMV-seronegative.

V is TRBV7-9 and J is TRBJ2-7; unclear D gene. V lost 5 bases and J 3 bases, leaving 20 bases between the germline ends. This CDR3 region has 16 residues. Germline V gene sequence: CDR1 SEHNR, CDR2 FQNEAQ (reference sequence). CDR3 residues: CASSPPSGNSLYEQYF. The CDR3 DNA follows: TGTGCCAGCAGCCCCCCCTCAGGCAACAGCCTCTACGAGCAGTACTTC.

The V call is TRBV2, the J call TRBJ1-6; 9 bases fit TRBD1. This CDR3 comprises 21 residues. Germline-derived CDR1 and CDR2 are SNHLY and FYNNEI. With V trimmed by 2 bases and J by 1 base, 15 bases remained unmatched. The CDR3: CASSEMGTGRMSSSYNSPLHF. In DNA, the CDR3 is TGTGCCAGCAGTGAAATGGGGACAGGGCGGATGAGCAGTTCCTATAATTCACCCCTCCACTTT.

The chain combines TRBV2 with TRBJ1-1, with unresolved D. Germline lookup yields CDR1 SNHLY and CDR2 FYNNEI. The CDR3 has 12 residues. Between the trimmed V and J ends, which lost 6 bases and 1 base, there was a span of 6 bases. In DNA form, the CDR3 reads TGTGCCAGCAGGCTCAGGAACACTGAAGCTTTCTTT. Residues: CASRLRNTEAFF.

This rearrangement joins TRBV28 to TRBJ1-4; the D gene is possibly TRBD1 (6 bases). CDR1 and CDR2 from the germline V gene are MDHEN and SYDVKM. The CDR3 runs to 12 residues. Trimming took off 8 bases at V and 8 bases at J, with 12 bases between the two ends. CDR3 sequence reads: CASSLGGEKLFF. CDR3 nucleotides: TGTGCCAGCTCCCTAGGGGGAGAAAAACTGTTTTTT.

The chain uses TRBV7-3 and TRBJ2-1, with D tentatively TRBD1 (7 bases). Germline V CDR1 and CDR2: SGHTA, FQGTGA. The CDR3 has 16 residues. Trimming stripped 1 base from V and 3 bases from J, with 13 bases between. The CDR3 nucleotides are TGTGCCAGCAGCTTAAATCAGGGGGGCCTCTACAATGAGCAGTTCTTC. Amino acid sequence: CASSLNQGGLYNEQFF.

The chain has TRBV7-3 and TRBJ2-7; no firm D call. V was pared by 5 bases and J by 2 bases, with 16 bases between. The CDR3 covers 15 residues. The germline V gene encodes CDR1 SGHTA and CDR2 FQGTGA. CDR3 protein: CASSLSPSGAYEQYF. The CDR3 DNA follows: TGTGCCAGCAGCCTGAGCCCCTCGGGTGCCTACGAGCAGTACTTC.

This chain connects TRBV7-9 to TRBJ2-5; D is ambiguous. The J call could be wrong; TRBJ2-7 is a better fit for the DNA end. The CDR3 runs to 12 residues. Germline lookup yields CDR1 SEHNR and CDR2 FQNEAQ (reference sequence). In DNA form, the CDR3 reads TGTGCCAGCAGCTTATTTAGTAACGAGCAGTACTTC. This sequence encodes CASSLFSNEQYF.

The chain recombines TRBV28 with TRBJ2-7; the match to TRBD1 covers 10 bases. V was pared by 3 bases and J by 1 base, with 3 bases of the junction left unmatched. The CDR3 spans 15 residues. CDR1 and CDR2 from the germline V gene are MDHEN and SYDVKM. The CDR3 DNA follows: TGTGCCAGCAGTTTCCTGGACAGGGGGTCCTACGAGCAGTACTTC. As protein: CASSFLDRGSYEQYF.

The rearrangement links TRBV19 to TRBJ1-5, with D unclear. Trimming removed 3 bases from V and 0 bases from J, with 9 bases in between. The germline V gene has CDR1 LNHDA and CDR2 SQIVND (reference sequence). The CDR3 is made up of 15 amino acids. The CDR3 spells CASSIIPSSNQPQHF. CDR3 DNA: TGTGCCAGTAGTATTATCCCCAGTAGCAATCAGCCCCAGCATTTT.

The V gene is TRBV7-9, the J gene TRBJ1-1; D unresolved. The CDR3 length is 12 residues. Looked up from germline, CDR1 is SEHNR and CDR2 is FQNEAQ (reference sequence). V was pared by 6 bases and J by 2 bases, with 7 bases between. The CDR3 region is CASSYTNTEAFF. The CDR3 DNA sequence: TGTGCCAGCAGTTACACAAACACTGAAGCTTTCTTT.

DNA of the CDR3: TGTGCCAGCTCACCGGGGACTCCCCGTTCGGATACGCAGTATTTT. Amino acid sequence: CASSPGTPRSDTQYF. This chain uses TRBV18 with TRBJ2-3, with D possibly being TRBD2 (6 bases). V lost 3 bases, J lost 6 bases, and 16 bases lay in between. The length of the CDR3 is 15 residues. Germline V gene data show CDR1 as KGHSH and CDR2 as LQKENI.

The chain employs TRBV7-9 and TRBJ2-5; possible D gene TRBD2, 6 bases. Trimming pared 8 bases from V and 3 bases from J, leaving 13 bases between. Germline V lookup: CDR1 SEHNR, CDR2 FQNEAQ (reference sequence). CDR3 size: 13 residues. CDR3 residues: CASGGKNEETQYF. Written as DNA, the CDR3 is TGTGCCAGCGGAGGGAAAAACGAAGAGACCCAGTACTTC.

V and J are TRBV28 and TRBJ2-2, with a tentative D call TRBD1 (6 bases). The V end was cut by 2 bases, the J end by 5 bases, with 18 bases between. This CDR3 region has 17 residues. The germline CDR1 and CDR2 sequences are MDHEN and SYDVKM. The CDR3 region is CASSLPLYRAGTGELFF. DNA for the CDR3: TGTGCCAGCAGTTTACCCCTTTACAGGGCTGGGACCGGGGAGCTGTTTTTT.

The chain employs TRBV9 and TRBJ2-1, with TRBD2 as a possible D gene (6 bases). Trimming removed 7 bases from V and 3 bases from J, with 17 bases in between. Germline V gene lookup returns CDR1 SGDLS and CDR2 YYNGEE. CDR3 length: 15 residues. The CDR3 DNA reads TGTGCCAGCGGAGGACGGGACTCTTACTACAATGAGCAGTTCTTC. It yields the protein CASGGRDSYYNEQFF.

This chain links TRBV6-5 with TRBJ1-6; weak D call: TRBD1 (6 bases). Germline assignment: CDR1 MNHEY and CDR2 SVGAGI. CDR3 size: 13 residues. V was trimmed by 2 bases and J by 14 bases, leaving 13 bases between them. CDR3 residues: CASSYQYRDALHF. In nucleotides, the CDR3 is TGTGCCAGCAGTTACCAGTACAGGGATGCCCTCCACTTT.

The chain has TRBV11-1 and TRBJ2-3; 8 bases agree with TRBD2. Germline-derived CDR1 and CDR2 are SGHAT and FQDESV (reference sequence). The CDR3 is made up of 15 amino acids. V trimming: 5 bases; J trimming: 2 bases; junction bases outside the gene matches: 6. This CDR3 is CASSLLAGNTDTQYF. The CDR3 nucleotides read TGTGCCAGCAGCCTGTTAGCGGGGAACACAGATACGCAGTATTTT.

This chain joins TRBV12-5 and TRBJ2-2; 10 bases align to TRBD2. Germline CDR1 is LGHNT and CDR2 is FRNRAP. The CDR3 contains 18 residues. V lost 1 base, J lost 0 bases, and 5 bases stayed unmatched. DNA for the CDR3: TGTGCTAGTGGTTTGGCCCGACTAGCGGGTTCGAACACCGGGGAGCTGTTTTTT. Encoded protein: CASGLARLAGSNTGELFF.

J is TRBJ2-7 and V is TRBV7-3; 9 bases align to TRBD1. Looked up from germline, CDR1 is SGHTA and CDR2 is FQGTGA. The junction had 4 bases not matched to a gene; V was cut back by 5 bases and J by 2 bases. The CDR3 totals 14 residues. The CDR3 DNA follows: TGTGCCAGCAGCGTCGGACAGGGGCCCTACGAGCAGTACTTC. Its translation is CASSVGQGPYEQYF.

The chain couples TRBV7-9 to TRBJ2-5; 7 positions agree with TRBD1. CDR1 is SEHNR, CDR2 FQNEAQ, per germline (reference sequence). The CDR3 spans 14 residues. V was pared by 5 bases and J by 5 bases, with 8 bases of the junction left unmatched. The CDR3 DNA follows: TGTGCCAGCAGCCCCGGGACAGTCAGGGAGACCCAGTACTTC. Encoded protein: CASSPGTVRETQYF.

The rearrangement joins TRBV19 to TRBJ1-1; D is uncertain. Per germline, CDR1 LNHDA and CDR2 SQIVND (reference sequence). The CDR3 is made up of 13 amino acids. Trimming pared 3 bases from V and 1 base from J, leaving 6 bases between. CDR3 sequence: CASSISGNTEAFF. CDR3 DNA: TGTGCCAGTAGTATCAGTGGGAACACTGAAGCTTTCTTT.

This chain links TRBV7-8 with TRBJ1-2; 8 bases match TRBD1. V gave up 0 bases and J gave up 5 bases; unmatched junction bases: 5. CDR3 size: 15 residues. CDR1 is SGHVS, CDR2 FQNEAQ, per germline. Written as DNA, the CDR3 is TGTGCCAGCAGCTTAGCGTCAGGGGGCGGGTATGGCTACACCTTC. Translation: CASSLASGGGYGYTF.

This clone came up once. The J gene is TRBJ1-1, the V gene TRBV6-5; D is possibly TRBD1 (6 bases). CDR3 length equals 15 residues. Trimming shortened V by 2 bases and J by 4 bases, and 14 bases separated the two germline ends. Germline V gene lookup returns CDR1 MNHEY and CDR2 SVGAGI. The CDR3 protein is CASSYGLQGVTEAFF. DNA for the CDR3: TGTGCCAGCAGTTACGGCCTACAGGGTGTCACTGAAGCTTTCTTT.

This rearrangement joins TRBV4-1 to TRBJ1-3, with a possible D match to TRBD1 (6 bases). This CDR3 has 15 residues. Per germline, CDR1 MGHRA and CDR2 YSYEKL. The V and J ends lost 3 bases and 2 bases respectively, with 11 bases between them. The CDR3 bases are TGCGCCAGCAGCCACCTACAGGGAGCTGGAAACACCATATATTTT. Residues: CASSHLQGAGNTIYF.

This chain joins TRBV19 and TRBJ2-4; D gene unclear. Trimming removed 2 bases from V and 0 bases from J, with 14 bases in between. The germline CDR1 and CDR2 sequences are LNHDA and SQIVND (reference sequence). CDR3 length: 17 amino acids. In nucleotides, the CDR3 is TGTGCCAGTAGTATATCAGTGGCGCGGCTAGCCAAAAACATTCAGTACTTC. It is translated as CASSISVARLAKNIQYF.

The rearrangement joins TRBV28 to TRBJ1-5; the D is unclear. This CDR3 spans 13 amino acids. Germline V gives CDR1 MDHEN, CDR2 SYDVKM. V was pared by 3 bases and J by 7 bases, with 10 bases between. The CDR3 reads CASSFEVRQPQHF. The CDR3 DNA follows: TGTGCCAGCAGTTTTGAGGTTAGGCAGCCCCAGCATTTT.

The chain combines TRBV19 with TRBJ1-2; D not resolved. The length of the CDR3 is 14 residues. V was trimmed by 7 bases and J by 6 bases, leaving 18 bases between them. Germline CDR1 and CDR2: LNHDA and SQIVND (reference sequence). The CDR3 nucleotides read TGTGCCAGTAAGGTCGCGGGGTATCTTAATGGCTACACCTTC. Its translation: CASKVAGYLNGYTF.